What follows are 24 T cell receptor beta chains derived from one specimen sequenced in a study of blood T cell repertoires in COVID-19. The data were produced by immunoSEQ multiplex PCR, yet TCRdb's version contains in-frame clones alone and is incomplete. The sample has 150,000 to 200,000 clones; around 90% are singletons. Material: peripheral blood. The receptors shown here come from a man between 40 and 49 years old with acute or convalescent COVID-19.

The rearrangement links TRBV29-1 to TRBJ2-2; TRBD1 is a possible D gene (6 bases). Trimming took off 3 bases at V and 3 bases at J, with 8 bases between the two ends. The CDR3 totals 13 residues. CDR1 is SQVTM and CDR2 is ANQGSEA in the germline V gene. CDR3 in amino acids: CSVDQGYTGELFF. The CDR3 region has the DNA TGCAGCGTTGATCAGGGGTACACCGGGGAGCTGTTTTTT.

In this sample, this clone turned up once. V is TRBV12-3 or TRBV12-4 and J is TRBJ1-2; 9 bases agree with TRBD1. CDR3 length: 13 amino acids. V dropped 4 bases and J dropped 4; count of bases not matched to a gene: 1. The CDR3 nucleotides read TGTGCCAGCAGTTCGGGACAGGGCTATGGCTACACCTTC. Residues: CASSSGQGYGYTF.

The chain uses TRBV10-2 and TRBJ2-5; tentative D call: TRBD2 (6 bases). Germline loops: CDR1 WSHSY, CDR2 SAAADI. CDR3 length: 15 residues. Deletions cut 3 bases from V and 2 bases from J, with 13 bases between. As DNA, the CDR3 is TGCGCCAGCAGTGACGGCCCGGGGGTACAAGAGACCCAGTACTTC. Its translation is CASSDGPGVQETQYF.

The chain recombines TRBV7-9 with TRBJ1-5; 7 bases fit TRBD1. V gave up 9 bases and J gave up 7 bases; unmatched junction bases: 9. This CDR3 is built from 13 residues. Germline V gene lookup returns CDR1 SEHNR and CDR2 FQNEAQ (reference sequence). CDR3 residues: CASSGGTLQPQHF. CDR3 DNA sequence: TGTGCCAGTTCAGGGGGTACTCTCCAGCCCCAGCATTTT.

This sequence joins TRBV7-8 and TRBJ2-7, with 10 bases identical to TRBD1. Germline V gene data show CDR1 as SGHVS and CDR2 as FQNEAQ. The CDR3 contains 14 residues. The V and J ends lost 5 bases and 5 bases, in that order; junction bases with no gene match: 6. CDR3 DNA: TGTGCCAGCAGCCCCGGGACAGGGGATAACGAGCAGTACTTC. Translating gives CASSPGTGDNEQYF.

The rearrangement links TRBV4-3 to TRBJ2-7, with a possible D match to TRBD1 (5 bases). The CDR3 totals 14 residues. Trimming removed 0 bases from V and 3 bases from J, with 9 bases in between. CDR1 and CDR2 from the germline V gene are LGHNA and YSLEER. This CDR3 reads CASSQDLQGYEQYF. The CDR3 coding sequence is TGCGCCAGCAGCCAAGACTTGCAGGGCTACGAGCAGTACTTC.

This clone appeared a single time. This chain uses TRBV19 with TRBJ2-1; 8 bases are shared with TRBD2. The germline gives CDR1 LNHDA, CDR2 SQIVND (reference sequence). V was clipped by 6 bases and J by 4 bases; unmatched bases: 5. The CDR3 consists of 14 residues. The CDR3 spells CASSFGGAYNEQFF. The CDR3 coding sequence is TGTGCCAGTAGCTTCGGGGGGGCTTACAATGAGCAGTTCTTC.

This sequence joins TRBV7-7 and TRBJ2-2; 8 nucleotides line up with TRBD1. This CDR3 comprises 17 residues. The germline gives CDR1 SSHAT, CDR2 FNYEAQ (reference sequence). V gave up 10 bases and J gave up 3 bases; unmatched junction bases: 16. The chain's CDR3 is CATSQSWTGLDTGELFF. CDR3 coding DNA: TGTGCCACCTCCCAAAGCTGGACAGGGCTCGACACCGGGGAGCTGTTTTTT.

The chain uses TRBV6-5 and TRBJ2-7, with D possibly being TRBD1 (6 bases). Germline-derived CDR1 and CDR2 are MNHEY and SVGAGI. V gave up 10 bases and J gave up 3 bases, with 13 bases separating them. This CDR3 region has 12 residues. The CDR3 here is CATQTGIYEQYF. The CDR3 DNA is TGTGCCACCCAAACAGGGATCTACGAGCAGTACTTC.

V gene TRBV4-2 combines with J gene TRBJ2-7; the D gene is possibly TRBD1 (5 bases). Trimming left V 0 bases short and J 3 bases short, with 12 bases between. Looked up from germline, CDR1 is LGHNA and CDR2 is YNFKEQ. There are 15 residues in the CDR3. The CDR3 reads CASSQETAGIYEQYF. Written as DNA, the CDR3 is TGTGCCAGCAGCCAAGAGACAGCCGGCATCTACGAGCAGTACTTC.

This rearrangement joins TRBV27 to TRBJ2-7, with D perhaps matching TRBD1 (9 bases). With 5 bases removed from V and 2 bases from J, the gap between germline ends came to 25 bases. The CDR3 totals 18 residues. Germline CDR1 and CDR2: MNHEY and SMNVEV (reference sequence). CDR3 sequence (DNA): TGTGCCAGCAGTATAGCGGGACAGGGATTTTCAGTTCCCTACGAGCAGTACTTC. Protein product: CASSIAGQGFSVPYEQYF.

The chain combines TRBV12-3 or TRBV12-4 with TRBJ2-3, with D perhaps matching TRBD1 (6 bases). This CDR3 comprises 13 residues. Trimming shortened V by 7 bases and J by 6 bases, and 14 bases separated the two germline ends. This chain's CDR3 is CASTLSGADTQYF. The CDR3 DNA follows: TGTGCCAGCACCTTGTCAGGGGCTGATACGCAGTATTTT.

The chain combines TRBV5-1 with TRBJ1-1; 7 bases fit TRBD1. Germline CDR1 is SGHRS and CDR2 is YFSETQ. The CDR3 sequence is 14 residues long. V trimming: 1 base; J trimming: 1 base; junction bases outside the gene matches: 1. CDR3 in amino acids: CASSLWTGNTEAFF. CDR3 in DNA: TGCGCCAGCAGCTTGTGGACAGGGAACACTGAAGCTTTCTTT.

The chain joins TRBV5-4 to TRBJ2-7, with TRBD2 matching 9 bases. J lost 2 bases, V lost 1 base, and 7 bases had no gene match. Per the germline V gene, CDR1 is SGHNT and CDR2 is YYREEE (reference sequence). This CDR3 region has 16 residues. The CDR3 bases are TGTGCCAGCAGCTTGTGGCCGGAGCGGGGGGCCTACGAGCAGTACTTC. Translation: CASSLWPERGAYEQYF.

This rearrangement joins TRBV7-2 to TRBJ1-4; D unclear. Germline V gives CDR1 SGHTA, CDR2 FQGNSA. This CDR3 has 13 residues. V shed 3 bases and J shed 8 bases, with 10 bases lying between them. Here the CDR3 reads CASSFRVNEKLFF. CDR3 DNA: TGTGCCAGCAGCTTTCGGGTTAACGAAAAACTGTTTTTT. The variable domain in full, completed from reference TRBV7-2 and TRBJ1-4, reads GAGVSQSPSNKVTEKGKDVELRCDPISGHTALYWYRQSLGQGLEFLIYFQGNSAPDKSGLPSDRFSAERTGGSVSTLTIQRTQQEDSAVYLCASSFRVNEKLFFGSGTQLSVL.

The chain is built from TRBV11-2 and TRBJ1-6; a weak D match, TRBD1 (6 bases). This CDR3 is built from 14 residues. Trimming cost V 5 bases and J 10 bases, with 15 bases left between them. Germline CDR1 and CDR2: SGHAT and FQNNGV. The CDR3, as DNA: TGTGCCAGCAGCCAACAGGGAGGGGAATCACCCCTCCACTTT. It specifies CASSQQGGESPLHF.

The chain employs TRBV27 and TRBJ2-2, with D possibly TRBD1 on 5 matching bases. Germline-derived CDR1 and CDR2 are MNHEY and SMNVEV (reference sequence). The V end was cut by 5 bases, the J end by 5 bases, with 12 bases between. The CDR3 has 14 residues. The CDR3 DNA sequence: TGTGCCAGCAGTAAAGGGGCGCGTACCGGGGAGCTGTTTTTT. Translation: CASSKGARTGELFF.

This clone has just a few counts. The chain employs TRBV19 and TRBJ1-5; the D is unclear. Trimming removed 11 bases at V and 0 bases at J, with 14 bases between. Per the germline V gene, CDR1 is LNHDA and CDR2 is SQIVND (reference sequence). The CDR3 is 14 amino acids. The CDR3 sequence: CACAREGSNQPQHF. The CDR3 DNA reads TGTGCCTGCGCTCGGGAGGGTAGCAATCAGCCCCAGCATTTT. Full variable domain (remainder filled in from reference TRBV19 and TRBJ1-5): DGGITQSPKYLFRKEGQNVTLSCEQNLNHDAMYWYRQDPGQGLRLIYYSQIVNDFQKGDIAEGYSVSREKKESFPLTVTSAQKNPTAFYLCACAREGSNQPQHFGDGTRLSIL.

This sequence joins TRBV4-2 and TRBJ2-7; 10 bases line up with TRBD1. Germline CDR1 is LGHNA and CDR2 is YNFKEQ. This CDR3 has 14 amino acids. V trimming: 0 bases; J trimming: 4 bases; junction bases outside the gene matches: 0. The chain's CDR3 is CASSQEGQGYEQYF. CDR3 nucleotide sequence: TGTGCCAGCAGCCAAGAGGGACAGGGGTACGAGCAGTACTTC.

CDR3 coding DNA: TGTGCCATCAGTGAGTCTCGTCCGGGACTTAACTATGGCTACACCTTC. Translated: CAISESRPGLNYGYTF. The gene calls are TRBV10-3 and TRBJ1-2; weak D call: TRBD1 (5 bases). The length of the CDR3 is 16 residues. Per germline, CDR1 ENHRY and CDR2 SYGVKD. The V gene lost 0 bases and the J gene lost 1 base, with 12 bases spanning the gap.

This CDR3 reads CAWSGAGGPDTQYF. In nucleotides, the CDR3 is TGTGCCTGGAGCGGAGCGGGGGGGCCAGATACGCAGTATTTT. The chain links TRBV30 to TRBJ2-3; 10 bases are shared with TRBD2. Germline values: CDR1 GTSNPN, CDR2 SVGIG (reference sequence). J lost 4 bases, V lost 3 bases, and 4 bases had no gene match. There are 14 residues in the CDR3.

In DNA form, the CDR3 reads TGTGCCAGCAGTCGCCCGACTAGCGGGGGGGCCGGGGAGCTGTTTTTT. Translating gives CASSRPTSGGAGELFF. The V call is TRBV6-2 or TRBV6-3, the J call TRBJ2-2; 14 bases match TRBD2. The CDR3 runs to 16 residues. Germline CDR1 and CDR2: MNHEY and SVGEGT. The ends lost 5 bases at V and 6 bases at J; junction bases unmatched: 5.

The chain combines TRBV6-5 with TRBJ2-3, with 10 bases matching TRBD2. The CDR3 contains 15 residues. Losses at the gene ends were 6 bases for V and 2 bases for J; bases not matched to a gene: 5. Germline loops: CDR1 MNHEY, CDR2 SVGAGI. The CDR3 loop reads CASRRLAGYTDTQYF. The DNA for the CDR3 is TGTGCCAGCAGGCGACTAGCGGGTTACACAGATACGCAGTATTTT.

This chain joins TRBV27 and TRBJ2-3; 7 nucleotides agree with TRBD1. There are 14 residues in the CDR3. CDR1 and CDR2 from the germline V gene are MNHEY and SMNVEV (reference sequence). The ends lost 8 bases at V and 5 bases at J; junction bases unmatched: 10. CDR3 loop: CASCRAGGRDTQYF. CDR3 bases: TGTGCCAGCTGCCGGGCAGGGGGTAGAGATACGCAGTATTTT.